The subject of this entry is one TCR beta chain. Its specificity is not known. This CDR3 contains 15 residues. Per germline, CDR1 DFQATT and CDR2 SNEGSKA (reference sequence). Trimming took 2 bases from V and 4 from J, leaving 15 bases between them. This entry comes from a study of T cell repertoires in cytomegalovirus infection. The study's findings and limits: Across the ex vivo response, the dominant clonotypes were HLA-C-restricted CMV-specific TCR beta clonotypes.

TCRdb used MiXCR to reprocess the reads, holding one entry per CDR3 protein. In the table there are around 230,000 distinct CDR3 sequences, approximately 38% of which are singletons. Specimen: CD8+ T cells from cultured PBMCs, collected from culture after CMV antigen stimulation. The V gene is TRBV20-1, the J gene TRBJ2-1; tentative D call: TRBD2 (7 bases). The receptor was derived from a human donor in good health (CMV status not recorded). Some clones in this sample may be carry-over from other donors' samples. CDR3 sequence reads: CSARTSAGAYNEQFF. The CDR3 DNA sequence: TGCAGTGCTAGAACCTCGGCGGGGGCATACAATGAGCAGTTCTTC.